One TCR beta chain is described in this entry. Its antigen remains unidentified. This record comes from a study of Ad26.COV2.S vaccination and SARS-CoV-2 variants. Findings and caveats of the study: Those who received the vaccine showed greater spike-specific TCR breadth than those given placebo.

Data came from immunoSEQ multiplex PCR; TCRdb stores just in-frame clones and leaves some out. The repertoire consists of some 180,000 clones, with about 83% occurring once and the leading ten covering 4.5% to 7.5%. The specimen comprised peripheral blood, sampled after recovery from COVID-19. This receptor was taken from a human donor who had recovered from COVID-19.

CDR3 nucleotides: TGCGCCAGCAGCGCCGCACAGGGGCATGGCTACACCTTC. Amino acids: CASSAAQGHGYTF. V and J are TRBV5-1 and TRBJ1-2; 7 positions match TRBD1. Germline V gene lookup returns CDR1 SGHRS and CDR2 YFSETQ. V shed 4 bases and J 6 bases; nucleotides not matched to a gene: 6. This CDR3 has 13 residues.